This T cell receptor beta chain derives from a study of shared clonotypes between healthy human individuals (dated by TCRdb to 2020 to 2021). Looking at the study overall: A few men and a couple of women, aged 18 to 49 years, made up the cohort. The study deeply sequenced blood TCR repertoires of about five healthy adults to estimate repertoire size and the extent of clonotype sharing between individuals. Leukapheresis yielded between about 0.9 and 9 billion PBMCs per donor. For each donor, three plates each were used for CD4 naive and CD4 memory, two plates were used for CD8 naive, and one plate was used for CD8 memory. Different laboratories and diverse techniques were used to prepare libraries and sequence TCR repertoires, to increase sequencing depth and limit assay-specific biases.

Using the deep immunoSEQ assay, TCR CDR3 regions were amplified from genomic DNA by multiplex PCR. Genomic DNA extracted from each cell subset was distributed evenly over all wells of several immunoSEQ 96-well plates, and each plate served as one replicate. For sorted subsets, each replicate PCR was loaded with 200 ng genomic DNA, equivalent to some 31,000 T cell genomes. Purified libraries were quantified with a Qubit 3.0 fluorometer, sized on a Bioanalyzer 2100, and re-quantified with the KAPA Library Quantification kit. A separate single-read 150-cycle Illumina NextSeq 550 flow cell was used to sequence each immunoSEQ 96-well plate. The study's own analysis went as follows. Because only junctional sequences without quality scores were contained in the immunoSEQ output, filtering matching that applied to full-length reads could not be performed. Sequences were annotated with PyIR, a Python wrapper for IgBLAST v1.9, using IMGT germline references to assign V/J genes and CDR3. Reads were removed for weak V/J assignments (E-value above 1e-6), missing CDR3, stop codons, out-of-frame junctions, or ambiguous translated residues. A V3J clonotype was defined by an identical inferred V gene, J gene, and CDR3 amino acid sequence. To compute the percentage overlap between repertoires, the number of shared unique clonotypes was divided by the size of the smaller repertoire. RTK rarefaction, the Chao1 estimator, and Recon v2.1 estimates of unobserved clonotypes were used to assess repertoire richness. OLGA was used to compute generation probabilities for all TCRbeta clonotypes that the gDNA method yielded from a few donors. TCRdb mirrors the immuneACCESS table, restricted to in-frame sequences. Some clones are absent from its copies; in checked studies, under half trace to an unresolved V gene, and the reason for the others is unknown. V and J calls and clone size are given by that table; D and trimming were obtained from the DNA. In this sample the table shows around 690,000 clones, about 92% of which occur a single time. 34% of the sample is taken by the ten largest.

Paper-wide results and their limitations: The genetic and exposure-history diversity represented was limited by the small number of donors. Estimated clonotype richness was generally larger for naive than for memory subsets. Rarefaction of sorted-subset datasets indicated incomplete sequencing despite the large sequencing depth. Sampling was restricted to blood, and TCR repertoires in tissues likely differ from the TCR repertoires found in blood. Sharing across a handful of donors was observed for around 5% of naive CD4, less than 4% of naive CD8, 2.3% of memory CD4, and about 0.38% of memory CD8 clonotypes. Pairwise subsampling indicated that sequencing depth was expected to affect the degree of clonotype sharing among donors. Clonotypes shared by all four sorted-subset donors showed higher generation probabilities than non-shared clonotypes.

The germline V gene specifies LGHNA as CDR1 and YSLEER as CDR2. A distance of 14 bases separates the germline ends of V and J, which lose 8 bases and 7 bases respectively. Counted from cysteine to phenylalanine, this CDR3 has 13 amino acids. The retained sequence is limited to the CDR3, 39 bases, with the frame set at the first base. With respect to this clone: Its antigen remains unidentified. Per-base qualities were not stored, and no clone one base away is much larger.

Donors were healthy HIV-negative adults with no recently reported acute infections or vaccinations. All donors were Caucasian adults living in Nashville, Tennessee, USA. CD8 memory samples combined magnetically selected CD45RO+ cells with CCR7-negative CD45RA+ effector memory (TemRA) cells. Blood was collected by leukapheresis, and PBMCs were isolated by Ficoll-Histopaque density gradient centrifugation and then cryopreserved in liquid nitrogen vapor phase. Purity and quantity of every magnetically sorted T cell population were checked by analytical flow cytometry. From each sorted fraction, genomic DNA was isolated and quantified by UV absorbance on a Nanodrop 2000c.

The sequencing input was memory CD8+ T cells from PBMCs. What the cell subset or site label conveys for this sample: CD45RO+ cells pooled with CCR7-negative TemRA cells. The TCR sequence derives from a man in his late teens or twenties in good health. Some clones in this sample may be carry-over from other donors' samples. This sequence uses TRBV4-3 and TRBJ2-2, with a tentative D gene TRBD1 over 6 matching bases. The nucleotide sequence reads as follows: TGCGCCAGCCAGGGGCCCCTTGGCGGGGAGCTGTTTTTT. Its product reads: CASQGPLGGELFF.